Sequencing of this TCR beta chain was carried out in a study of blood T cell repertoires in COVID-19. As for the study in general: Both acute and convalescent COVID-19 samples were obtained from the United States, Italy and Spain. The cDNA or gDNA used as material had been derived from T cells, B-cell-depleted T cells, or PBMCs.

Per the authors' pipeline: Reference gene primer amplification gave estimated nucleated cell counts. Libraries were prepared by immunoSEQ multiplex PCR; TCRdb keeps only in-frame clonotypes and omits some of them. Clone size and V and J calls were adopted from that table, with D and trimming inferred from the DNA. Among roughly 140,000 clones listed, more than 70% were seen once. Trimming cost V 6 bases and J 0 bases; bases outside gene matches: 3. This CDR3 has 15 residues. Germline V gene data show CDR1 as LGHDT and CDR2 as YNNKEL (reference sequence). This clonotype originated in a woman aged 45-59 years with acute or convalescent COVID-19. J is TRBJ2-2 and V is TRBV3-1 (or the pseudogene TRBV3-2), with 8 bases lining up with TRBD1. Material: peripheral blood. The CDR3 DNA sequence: TGTGCCAGCAGAGGACAGGGATCGAACACCGGGGAGCTGTTTTTT. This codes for CASRGQGSNTGELFF.